This T cell receptor (beta chain) was identified in a study of T-cell reconstitution after alpha-beta-depleted transplantation in children. The V end lost 6 bases, the J end lost 6 bases, and 7 bases lay between the germline ends. This CDR3 comprises 11 residues. Germline CDR1 reads LNHDA; CDR2 reads SQIVND (reference sequence). The TCRbeta library incorporated unique molecular identifiers. TCRdb re-called the PCR reads with MiXCR, one entry per CDR3 protein. The sample yields roughly 100,000 distinct CDR3 sequences, around 6.1% seen once. General study points: It was reported that alpha-beta T cells came from several hundred expanded graft clones (about two months after transplant).

This clonotype was recorded at least ten times. Its matching antigen is unknown. The rearrangement uses TRBV19 and TRBJ2-3, with D possibly TRBD1 on 5 matching bases. The TCR originated in a female patient aged 2-15 years who had a stem cell transplant for Fanconi anemia, so the T cells may come from the graft donor. Sequences were derived from PBMCs, mostly from graft donor cells, sampled 60 days after TCRalphabeta/CD19-depleted stem cell transplant. The CDR3 DNA is TGTGCCAGTAGGCAGGGTGATACGCAGTATTTT. Translated: CASRQGDTQYF. The full variable domain, its missing parts supplied by reference TRBV19 and TRBJ2-3, is DGGITQSPKYLFRKEGQNVTLSCEQNLNHDAMYWYRQDPGQGLRLIYYSQIVNDFQKGDIAEGYSVSREKKESFPLTVTSAQKNPTAFYLCASRQGDTQYFGPGTRLTVL.